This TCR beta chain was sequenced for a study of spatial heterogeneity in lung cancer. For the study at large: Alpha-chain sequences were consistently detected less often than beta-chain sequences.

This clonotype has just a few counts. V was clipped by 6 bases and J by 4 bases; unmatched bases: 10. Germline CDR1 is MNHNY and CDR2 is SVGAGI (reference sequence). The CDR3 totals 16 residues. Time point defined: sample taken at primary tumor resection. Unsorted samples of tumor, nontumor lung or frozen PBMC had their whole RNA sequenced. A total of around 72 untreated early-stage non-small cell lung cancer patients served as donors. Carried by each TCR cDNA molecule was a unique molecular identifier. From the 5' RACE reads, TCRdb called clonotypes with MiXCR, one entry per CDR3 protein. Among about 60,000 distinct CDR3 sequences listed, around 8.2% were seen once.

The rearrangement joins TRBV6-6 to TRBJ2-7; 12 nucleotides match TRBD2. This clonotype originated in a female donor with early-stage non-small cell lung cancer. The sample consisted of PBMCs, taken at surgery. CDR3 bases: TGTGCCAGCAGCCATACAGGACTAGCGGGATTGTACGAGCAGTACTTC. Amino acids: CASSHTGLAGLYEQYF.